The next 20 T cell receptor beta chains were all read from a single sample in a study of shared clonotypes between healthy human individuals. Generated by immunoSEQ multiplex PCR, the TCRdb table keeps only in-frame clones and is missing some. Here the sample spans 600,000 to 750,000 clones, 72% being singletons. The sequenced sample consisted of memory CD4+ T cells sorted from blood. Subset here: CD45RA-negative fraction. The origin of the receptors is a woman aged 30 to 39 in good health.

The J gene is TRBJ1-1, the V gene TRBV15, with D possibly being TRBD1 (6 bases). V was cut by 1 base and J by 1 base, with 16 bases left in between. The CDR3 runs 17 residues. Germline V gene data show CDR1 as LNHNV and CDR2 as YYDKDF (reference sequence). DNA of the CDR3: TGTGCCACCAGCAGAGGATCGGGGGGCAGGGAGAACACTGAAGCTTTCTTT. Encoded protein: CATSRGSGGRENTEAFF.

The V and J genes are TRBV2 and TRBJ1-2, with TRBD1 as a possible D gene (5 bases). The germline V and J ends were trimmed by 4 bases and 8 bases, with 11 bases remaining between them. Germline CDR1 and CDR2: SNHLY and FYNNEI. This CDR3 has 12 amino acids. In nucleotides, the CDR3 is TGTGCCAGCAGTGGGGGGATTCAGGGCTACACCTTC. Protein: CASSGGIQGYTF.

The V gene is TRBV6-1, the J gene TRBJ2-7; D not resolved. Trimming cost V 8 bases and J 4 bases, with 18 bases left between them. The CDR3 has 14 residues. Germline V lookup: CDR1 MNHNS, CDR2 SASEGT. CDR3 nucleotides: TGTGCCAGCTCCGAGTTAGTAGGGCCGTACGAGCAGTACTTC. Amino acids: CASSELVGPYEQYF.

This rearrangement joins TRBV27 to TRBJ2-1; TRBD2 agrees at 8 bases. CDR3 length: 15 residues. Germline loops: CDR1 MNHEY, CDR2 SMNVEV (reference sequence). Unmatched junction bases numbered 6, after V lost 5 bases and J lost 3 bases. CDR3 sequence reads: CASSSGSAFYNEQFF. The CDR3 DNA reads TGTGCCAGCAGTAGCGGGAGTGCGTTCTACAATGAGCAGTTCTTC.

This clone has a single count. V and J are TRBV5-4 and TRBJ2-7; D gene unclear. In germline, CDR1 is SGHNT, CDR2 YYREEE (reference sequence). Between the trimmed V and J ends, which lost 5 bases and 3 bases, there was a span of 15 bases. The CDR3 has 14 amino acids. In nucleotides, the CDR3 is TGTGCCAGCAGTCGGCGGAACAGTCTCTACGAGCAGTACTTC. It codes for CASSRRNSLYEQYF.

V and J are TRBV25-1 and TRBJ1-1; the D is unclear. The CDR3 spans 15 residues. Germline loops: CDR1 MGHDK, CDR2 SYGVNS. V was cut by 3 bases and J by 11 bases, with 22 bases left in between. CDR3 residues: CASSEGSVFRSAAFF. The CDR3 DNA follows: TGTGCCAGCAGTGAGGGTTCCGTGTTTAGGTCGGCCGCTTTCTTT.

This sequence joins TRBV18 and TRBJ1-5; 11 nucleotides line up with TRBD1. This CDR3 is built from 14 residues. The V segment lost 7 bases and the J segment 4 bases; nucleotides outside the gene matches: 3. Germline V CDR1 and CDR2: KGHSH, LQKENI. The CDR3 here is CASLGTGGNQPQHF. The CDR3 DNA is TGTGCCAGCTTAGGGACAGGGGGTAATCAGCCCCAGCATTTT.

The V call is TRBV28, the J call TRBJ1-2, with a weak D call TRBD1 (6 bases). Deletions cut 6 bases from V and 5 bases from J, with 10 bases between. Germline V CDR1 and CDR2: MDHEN, SYDVKM. The CDR3 has 12 residues. In DNA, the CDR3 is TGTGCCAGCAGCGGGGGGCGTTATGGCTACACCTTC. This encodes CASSGGRYGYTF.

The CDR3 bases are TGTGCTTGGGGAATTGTATACGAGCAGTACTTC. Translating it yields CAWGIVYEQYF. The chain combines TRBV30 with TRBJ2-7; D unresolved. The germline V gene has CDR1 GTSNPN and CDR2 SVGIG (reference sequence). The CDR3 spans 11 residues.

This clone was picked up a small number of times. The V gene is TRBV28, the J gene TRBJ1-3; 7 nucleotides align to TRBD1. The CDR3 consists of 14 residues. Trimming cost V 6 bases and J 4 bases; bases outside gene matches: 6. CDR1 and CDR2 (germline): MDHEN, SYDVKM. The CDR3 bases are TGTGCCAGCAGCCCTCCGACAGGGGGAAACACCATATATTTT. The encoded protein is CASSPPTGGNTIYF.

V gene TRBV6-5 combines with J gene TRBJ2-7; D is uncertain. Germline CDR1 is MNHEY and CDR2 is SVGAGI. The CDR3 totals 14 residues. Trimming took off 5 bases at V and 1 base at J, with 12 bases between the two ends. The CDR3 DNA sequence: TGTGCCAGCAGTGGTCAGCTGGGTTCCTACGAGCAGTACTTC. Amino acids: CASSGQLGSYEQYF.

The chain uses TRBV18 and TRBJ2-7; unclear D gene. This CDR3 has 14 residues. CDR1 is KGHSH and CDR2 is LQKENI in the germline V gene. Deletions cut 1 base from V and 2 bases from J, with 9 bases between. The DNA for the CDR3 is TGTGCCAGCTCACCACGTTCAGAGGCCTACGAGCAGTACTTC. Translation gives CASSPRSEAYEQYF.

This clone was found a few times. The CDR3 nucleotides are TGCAGCGTTGACGACCTTTCCACGGGGTTCTTC. This sequence encodes CSVDDLSTGFF. The V gene is TRBV29-1, the J gene TRBJ2-1; no clear D gene. CDR1 and CDR2 from the germline V gene are SQVTM and ANQGSEA. Trimming took off 3 bases at V and 15 bases at J, with 15 bases between the two ends. The CDR3 consists of 11 residues.

The chain joins TRBV6-5 to TRBJ2-6, with D unclear. With 0 bases removed from V and 3 bases from J, the gap between germline ends came to 9 bases. The CDR3 runs 16 residues. Per germline, CDR1 MNHEY and CDR2 SVGAGI. For the CDR3, the DNA is TGTGCCAGCAGTTACTCATGGATCTATGGGGCCAACGTCCTGACTTTC. Translating gives CASSYSWIYGANVLTF.

This chain joins TRBV2 and TRBJ2-7, with TRBD1 identical over 7 bases. The J segment lost 6 bases and the V segment lost 6 bases, leaving 8 bases of the junction unmatched. This CDR3 spans 13 amino acids. Germline V gene data show CDR1 as SNHLY and CDR2 as FYNNEI. The CDR3 protein is CASRDPGDSEQYF. The CDR3 bases are TGTGCCAGCAGGGACCCCGGGGACAGCGAGCAGTACTTC.

The J gene is TRBJ1-2, the V gene TRBV5-1; no firm D call. The length of the CDR3 is 15 residues. V was pared by 5 bases and J by 1 base, with 15 bases between. The germline V gene has CDR1 SGHRS and CDR2 YFSETQ. CDR3 sequence reads: CASRTLAGGNYGYTF. CDR3 nucleotide sequence: TGCGCCAGCAGGACCTTGGCAGGAGGTAACTATGGCTACACCTTC.

The V gene is TRBV28, the J gene TRBJ1-2, with D possibly matching TRBD1 (5 bases). Trimming took off 6 bases at V and 6 bases at J, with 17 bases between the two ends. Germline V CDR1 and CDR2: MDHEN, SYDVKM. The CDR3 consists of 14 residues. The CDR3 protein is CASSRAARDHGYTF. CDR3 nucleotide sequence: TGTGCCAGCAGCCGGGCGGCCAGGGACCATGGCTACACCTTC.

This chain joins TRBV30 and TRBJ2-3; D is uncertain. V was clipped by 4 bases and J by 5 bases, with 7 bases between them. This CDR3 comprises 11 residues. CDR1 and CDR2 (germline): GTSNPN, SVGIG (reference sequence). The CDR3 DNA is TGTGCCTGGAATTGGGGAGATACGCAGTATTTT. As protein: CAWNWGDTQYF. The whole variable domain, filled in from reference TRBV30 and TRBJ2-3, reads SQTIHQWPATLVQPVGSPLSLECTVEGTSNPNLYWYRQAAGRGLQLLFYSVGIGQISSEVPQNLSASRPQDRQFILSSKKLLLSDSGFYLCAWNWGDTQYFGPGTRLTVL.

The rearrangement uses TRBV27 and TRBJ2-5, with a possible D match to TRBD2 (6 bases). Germline V gene lookup returns CDR1 MNHEY and CDR2 SMNVEV (reference sequence). The CDR3 has 17 amino acids. Trimming cost V 5 bases and J 5 bases, with 24 bases left between them. CDR3 sequence (DNA): TGTGCCAGCAGTCCGGCTCGGGGAGCCGCGGGGTCGGAGACCCAGTACTTC. Residues: CASSPARGAAGSETQYF.

The gene calls are TRBV6-6 and TRBJ2-3; perhaps TRBD1 as D (5 bases). Trimming left V 5 bases short and J 6 bases short, with 18 bases between. This CDR3 spans 15 amino acids. CDR1 MNHNY and CDR2 SVGAGI come from the germline V gene (reference sequence). The CDR3 region has the DNA TGTGCCAGCAGTCCCACAGGCCTGTTGGGTGATACGCAGTATTTT. This codes for CASSPTGLLGDTQYF.